One and the same sample provided the 9 T cell receptor beta chains below, sequenced in a study of blood T cell repertoires in COVID-19. Generated by immunoSEQ multiplex PCR, the TCRdb table keeps only in-frame clones and is missing some. The sample records over 100,000 clones, 70% to 90% being singletons. The sequencing sample was made of peripheral blood. These TCRs come from a man in his fifties with active or convalescent COVID-19.

V gene TRBV29-1 combines with J gene TRBJ1-1, with 10 bases lining up with TRBD1. This CDR3 contains 13 residues. Germline V gives CDR1 SQVTM, CDR2 ANQGSEA. Germline trimming cut 5 bases from V and 6 bases from J; bases unmatched to any gene: 6. The CDR3 protein is CSVTGTGEAEAFF. For the CDR3, the DNA is TGCAGCGTTACCGGGACAGGGGAAGCTGAAGCTTTCTTT.

This clone showed up just once. The genes are TRBV18 and TRBJ2-5, with 11 bases fitting TRBD2. CDR3 size: 16 residues. The junction had 1 base not matched to a gene; V was cut back by 0 bases and J by 1 base. The V gene's germline CDR1 is KGHSH and CDR2 LQKENI. In DNA, the CDR3 is TGTGCCAGCTCACCACCTACTAGCGGGGGCCAAGAGACCCAGTACTTC. Its translation: CASSPPTSGGQETQYF.

V is TRBV2 and J is TRBJ1-1, with TRBD1 as a possible D gene (5 bases). Germline CDR1 is SNHLY and CDR2 is FYNNEI. V was clipped by 5 bases and J by 1 base, with 11 bases between them. CDR3 size: 14 residues. DNA for the CDR3: TGTGCCAGCAGTTCGACAGCCCCGAACACTGAAGCTTTCTTT. Its protein product is CASSSTAPNTEAFF.

The chain recombines TRBV12-3 or TRBV12-4 with TRBJ2-7, with TRBD1 matching over 8 bases. The V segment lost 6 bases and the J segment 0 bases; nucleotides outside the gene matches: 1. This CDR3 is 13 amino acids long. The chain's CDR3 is CASRGQGSYEQYF. CDR3 bases: TGTGCCAGCAGAGGACAGGGCTCCTACGAGCAGTACTTC.

V gene TRBV5-1 combines with J gene TRBJ2-5, with D perhaps TRBD2 (6 bases). Per the germline V gene, CDR1 is SGHRS and CDR2 is YFSETQ. V gave up 5 bases and J gave up 5 bases, with 19 bases separating them. The CDR3 is 15 amino acids. This CDR3 is CASREGGLGKETQYF. The DNA of the CDR3 is TGCGCCAGCAGGGAGGGTGGATTGGGGAAGGAGACCCAGTACTTC. The full variable domain, completed using reference TRBV5-1 and TRBJ2-5, is KAGVTQTPRYLIKTRGQQVTLSCSPISGHRSVSWYQQTPGQGLQFLFEYFSETQRNKGNFPGRFSGRQFSNSRSEMNVSTLELGDSALYLCASREGGLGKETQYFGPGTRLLVL.

This rearrangement joins TRBV19 to TRBJ1-1; D may be TRBD1 (5 bases). The CDR3 length is 14 residues. Germline loops: CDR1 LNHDA, CDR2 SQIVND (reference sequence). V lost 4 bases to trimming and J lost 0 bases, with 9 bases between them. As DNA, the CDR3 is TGTGCCAGTAGTAAGGGGAATATGAACACTGAAGCTTTCTTT. Protein: CASSKGNMNTEAFF.

This chain connects TRBV10-1 to TRBJ2-6; 7 bases are a match to TRBD1. CDR1 is WNHNN, CDR2 SYGVQD, per germline (reference sequence). The CDR3 length is 16 residues. The V segment lost 3 bases and the J segment 2 bases; nucleotides outside the gene matches: 4. CDR3 bases: TGCGCCAGCAGTGAACAGGGGCTCCCTGGGGCCAACGTCCTGACTTTC. Translated: CASSEQGLPGANVLTF.

The chain links TRBV5-1 to TRBJ1-1; 8 nucleotides line up with TRBD1. The CDR3 runs 16 residues. Germline lookup yields CDR1 SGHRS and CDR2 YFSETQ. V was clipped by 3 bases and J by 5 bases; unmatched bases: 12. The CDR3 DNA reads TGCGCCAGCAGCTCACTACAAATCCGGGACAGGACTGAAGCTTTCTTT. Translating gives CASSSLQIRDRTEAFF. The full variable domain, rest sourced from reference TRBV5-1 and TRBJ1-1, is KAGVTQTPRYLIKTRGQQVTLSCSPISGHRSVSWYQQTPGQGLQFLFEYFSETQRNKGNFPGRFSGRQFSNSRSEMNVSTLELGDSALYLCASSSLQIRDRTEAFFGQGTRLTVV.

V gene TRBV27 combines with J gene TRBJ1-1, with 7 bases identical to TRBD1. CDR1 MNHEY and CDR2 SMNVEV come from the germline V gene (reference sequence). The CDR3 covers 16 residues. Trimming removed 2 bases from V and 4 bases from J; junction bases left unmatched: 10. CDR3 coding DNA: TGTGCCAGCAGTTTAGAGGGGGCAGGGCCAAGCACTGAAGCTTTCTTT. Its translation is CASSLEGAGPSTEAFF.